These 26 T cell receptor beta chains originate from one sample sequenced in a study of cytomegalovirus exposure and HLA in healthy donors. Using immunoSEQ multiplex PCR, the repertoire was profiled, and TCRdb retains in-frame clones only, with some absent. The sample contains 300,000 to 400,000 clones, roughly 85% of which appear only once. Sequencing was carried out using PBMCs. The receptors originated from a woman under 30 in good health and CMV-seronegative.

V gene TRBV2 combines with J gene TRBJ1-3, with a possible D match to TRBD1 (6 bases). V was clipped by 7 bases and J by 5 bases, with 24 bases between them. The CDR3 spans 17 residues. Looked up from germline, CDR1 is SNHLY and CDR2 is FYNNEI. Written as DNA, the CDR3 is TGTGCCAGCAAAAACTCCCAGGGGCAATACATCAGAAACACCATATATTTT. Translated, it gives CASKNSQGQYIRNTIYF. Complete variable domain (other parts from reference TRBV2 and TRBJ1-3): EPEVTQTPSHQVTQMGQEVILRCVPISNHLYFYWYRQILGQKVEFLVSFYNNEISEKSEIFDDQFSVERPDGSNFTLKIRSTKLEDSAMYFCASKNSQGQYIRNTIYFGEGSWLTVV.

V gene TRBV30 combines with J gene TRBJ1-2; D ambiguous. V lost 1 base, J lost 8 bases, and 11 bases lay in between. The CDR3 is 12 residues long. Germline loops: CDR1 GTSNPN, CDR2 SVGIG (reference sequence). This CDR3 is CAWSGHQRGYTF. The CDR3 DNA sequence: TGTGCCTGGAGTGGGCACCAGCGGGGCTACACCTTC. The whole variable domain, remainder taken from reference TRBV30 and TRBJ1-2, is SQTIHQWPATLVQPVGSPLSLECTVEGTSNPNLYWYRQAAGRGLQLLFYSVGIGQISSEVPQNLSASRPQDRQFILSSKKLLLSDSGFYLCAWSGHQRGYTFGSGTRLTVV.

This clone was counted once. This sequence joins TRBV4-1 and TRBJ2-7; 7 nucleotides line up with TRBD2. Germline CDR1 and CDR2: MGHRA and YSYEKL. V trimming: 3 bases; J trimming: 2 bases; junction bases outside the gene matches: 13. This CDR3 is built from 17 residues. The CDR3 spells CASSHRGGGARAYEQYF. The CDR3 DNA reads TGCGCCAGCAGCCATCGGGGCGGGGGAGCCAGGGCCTACGAGCAGTACTTC.

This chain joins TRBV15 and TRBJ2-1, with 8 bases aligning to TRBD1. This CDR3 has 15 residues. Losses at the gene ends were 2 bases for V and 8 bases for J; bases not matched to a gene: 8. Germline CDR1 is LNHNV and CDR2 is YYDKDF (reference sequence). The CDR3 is CATSRPPRGPDEQFF. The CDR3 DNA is TGTGCCACCAGCAGACCACCCAGGGGGCCGGATGAGCAGTTCTTC. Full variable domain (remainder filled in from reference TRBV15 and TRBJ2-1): DAMVIQNPRYQVTQFGKPVTLSCSQTLNHNVMYWYQQKSSQAPKLLFHYYDKDFNNEADTPDNFQSRRPNTSFCFLDIRSPGLGDTAMYLCATSRPPRGPDEQFFGPGTRLTVL.

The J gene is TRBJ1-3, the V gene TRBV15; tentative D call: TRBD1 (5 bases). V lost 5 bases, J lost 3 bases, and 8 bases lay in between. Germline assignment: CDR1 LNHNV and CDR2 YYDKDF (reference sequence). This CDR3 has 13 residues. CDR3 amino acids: CATSPGGGNTIYF. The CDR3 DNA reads TGTGCCACCAGCCCGGGGGGTGGAAACACCATATATTTT.

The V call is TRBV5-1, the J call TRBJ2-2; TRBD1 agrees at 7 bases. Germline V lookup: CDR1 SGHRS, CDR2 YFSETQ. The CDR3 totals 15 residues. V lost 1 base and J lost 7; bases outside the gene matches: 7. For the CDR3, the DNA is TGCGCCAGCAGCTTGAGGCCACGGGACAGCGGGGAGCTGTTTTTT. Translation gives CASSLRPRDSGELFF. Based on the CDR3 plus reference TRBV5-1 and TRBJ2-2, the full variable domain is KAGVTQTPRYLIKTRGQQVTLSCSPISGHRSVSWYQQTPGQGLQFLFEYFSETQRNKGNFPGRFSGRQFSNSRSEMNVSTLELGDSALYLCASSLRPRDSGELFFGEGSRLTVL.

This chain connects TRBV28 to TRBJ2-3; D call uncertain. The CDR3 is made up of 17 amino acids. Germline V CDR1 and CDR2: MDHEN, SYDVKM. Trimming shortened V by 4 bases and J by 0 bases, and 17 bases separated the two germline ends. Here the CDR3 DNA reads TGTGCCAGCAGTTCCCCCTCGACAAGGCATAGCACAGATACGCAGTATTTT. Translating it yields CASSSPSTRHSTDTQYF.

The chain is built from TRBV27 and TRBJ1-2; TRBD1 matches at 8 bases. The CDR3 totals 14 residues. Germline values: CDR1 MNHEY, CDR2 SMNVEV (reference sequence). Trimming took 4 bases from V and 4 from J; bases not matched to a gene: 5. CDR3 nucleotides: TGTGCCAGCAGTTCTCGACAGGGGACCTATGGCTACACCTTC. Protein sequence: CASSSRQGTYGYTF.

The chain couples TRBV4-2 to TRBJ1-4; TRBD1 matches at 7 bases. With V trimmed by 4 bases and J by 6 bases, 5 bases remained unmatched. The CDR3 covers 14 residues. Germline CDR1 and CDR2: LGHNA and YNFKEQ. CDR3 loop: CASSRRGEDEKLFF. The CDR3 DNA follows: TGTGCCAGCAGCCGCAGGGGGGAGGATGAAAAACTGTTTTTT.

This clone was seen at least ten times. In nucleotides, the CDR3 is TGTGCCAGCAGTTCCCGTGGGGGGTACTACGAGCAGTACTTC. Translating gives CASSSRGGYYEQYF. J is TRBJ2-7 and V is TRBV27; D perhaps matches TRBD2 (6 bases). V was pared by 4 bases and J by 3 bases, with 13 bases between. This CDR3 comprises 14 residues. Per germline, CDR1 MNHEY and CDR2 SMNVEV (reference sequence).

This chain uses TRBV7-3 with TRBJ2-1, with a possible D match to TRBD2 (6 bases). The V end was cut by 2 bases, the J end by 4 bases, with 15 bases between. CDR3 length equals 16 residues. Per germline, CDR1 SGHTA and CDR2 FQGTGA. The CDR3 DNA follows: TGTGCCAGCAGCTTATATCCGGAGGGTTTTTACAATGAGCAGTTCTTC. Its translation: CASSLYPEGFYNEQFF.

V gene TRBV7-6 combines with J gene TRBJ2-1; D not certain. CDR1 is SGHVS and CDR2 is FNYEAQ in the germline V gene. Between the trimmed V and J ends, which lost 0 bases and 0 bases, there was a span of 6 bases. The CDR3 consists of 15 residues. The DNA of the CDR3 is TGTGCCAGCAGCTTAGCAGTTAGCTCCTACAATGAGCAGTTCTTC. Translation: CASSLAVSSYNEQFF.

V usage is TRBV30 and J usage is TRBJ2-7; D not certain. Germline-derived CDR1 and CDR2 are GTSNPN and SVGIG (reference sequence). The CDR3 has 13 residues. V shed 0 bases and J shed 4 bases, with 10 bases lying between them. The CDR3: CAWSVPRIYEQYF. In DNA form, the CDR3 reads TGTGCCTGGAGTGTCCCCAGAATTTACGAGCAGTACTTC.

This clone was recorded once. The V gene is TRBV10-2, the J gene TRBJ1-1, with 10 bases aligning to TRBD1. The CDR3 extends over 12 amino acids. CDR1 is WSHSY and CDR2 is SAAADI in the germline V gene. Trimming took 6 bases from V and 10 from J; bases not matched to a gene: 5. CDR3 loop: CASSPGQGLAFF. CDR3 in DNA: TGCGCCAGCAGCCCGGGACAGGGGTTAGCTTTCTTT.

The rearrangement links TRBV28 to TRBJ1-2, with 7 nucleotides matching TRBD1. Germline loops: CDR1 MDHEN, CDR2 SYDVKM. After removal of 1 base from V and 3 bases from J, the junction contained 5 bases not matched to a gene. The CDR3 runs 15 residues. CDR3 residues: CASSLYDRVDYGYTF. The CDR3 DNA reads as TGTGCCAGCAGTTTATATGACAGGGTAGACTATGGCTACACCTTC.

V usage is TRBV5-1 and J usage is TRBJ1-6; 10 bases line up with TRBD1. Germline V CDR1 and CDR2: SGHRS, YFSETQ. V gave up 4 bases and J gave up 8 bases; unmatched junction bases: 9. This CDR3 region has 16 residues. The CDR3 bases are TGCGCCAGCAGCGCCGGGACAGGGGACGGGGATTCACCCCTCCACTTT. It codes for CASSAGTGDGDSPLHF.

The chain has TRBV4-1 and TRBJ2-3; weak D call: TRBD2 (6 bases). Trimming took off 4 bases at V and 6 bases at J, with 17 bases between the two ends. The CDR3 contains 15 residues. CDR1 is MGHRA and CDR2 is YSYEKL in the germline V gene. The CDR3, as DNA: TGCGCCAGCAGCCCCCTGGGGCGGGGCCAGGATACGCAGTATTTT. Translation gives CASSPLGRGQDTQYF.

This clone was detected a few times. For the CDR3, the DNA is TGTGCCAGCAGCCAGGCGGAAAACGCCGGGGAGCTGTTTTTT. As protein: CASSQAENAGELFF. The chain links TRBV14 to TRBJ2-2; D is uncertain. Trimming took off 3 bases at V and 6 bases at J, with 11 bases between the two ends. CDR1 and CDR2 (germline): SGHDN, FVKESK. The CDR3 runs to 14 residues.

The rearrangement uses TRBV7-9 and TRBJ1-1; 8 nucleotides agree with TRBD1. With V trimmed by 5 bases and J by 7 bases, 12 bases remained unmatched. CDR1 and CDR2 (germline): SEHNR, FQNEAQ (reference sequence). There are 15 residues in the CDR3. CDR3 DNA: TGTGCCAGCAGCCGAGCAGGGGGCGATTCAAGTGAAGCTTTCTTT. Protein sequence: CASSRAGGDSSEAFF.

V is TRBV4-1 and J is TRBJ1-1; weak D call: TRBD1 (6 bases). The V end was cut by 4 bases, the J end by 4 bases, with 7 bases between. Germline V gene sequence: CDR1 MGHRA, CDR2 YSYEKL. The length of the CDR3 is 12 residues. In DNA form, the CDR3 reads TGCGCCAGCAGCCCGACAGGCACTGAAGCTTTCTTT. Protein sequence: CASSPTGTEAFF.

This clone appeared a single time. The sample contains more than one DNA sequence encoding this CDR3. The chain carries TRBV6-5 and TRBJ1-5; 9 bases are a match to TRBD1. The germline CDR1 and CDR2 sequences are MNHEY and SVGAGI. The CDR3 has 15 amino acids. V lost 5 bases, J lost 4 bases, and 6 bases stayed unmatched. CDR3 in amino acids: CASSPDRGGNQPQHF. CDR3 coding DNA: TGTGCCAGCAGTCCCGACAGGGGGGGGAATCAGCCCCAGCATTTT.

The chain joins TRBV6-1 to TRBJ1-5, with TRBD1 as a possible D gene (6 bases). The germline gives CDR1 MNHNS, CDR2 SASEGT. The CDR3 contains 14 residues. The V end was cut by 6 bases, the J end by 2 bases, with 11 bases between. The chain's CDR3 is CASRGGIGNQPQHF. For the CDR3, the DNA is TGTGCCAGCAGAGGGGGAATCGGCAATCAGCCCCAGCATTTT.

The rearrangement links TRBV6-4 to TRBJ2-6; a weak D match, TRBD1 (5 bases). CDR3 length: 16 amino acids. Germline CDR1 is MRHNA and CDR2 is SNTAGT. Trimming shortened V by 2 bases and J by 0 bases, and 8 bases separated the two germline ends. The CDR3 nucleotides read TGTGCCAGCAGTGACGGCAGGGCCTCTGGGGCCAACGTCCTGACTTTC. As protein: CASSDGRASGANVLTF.

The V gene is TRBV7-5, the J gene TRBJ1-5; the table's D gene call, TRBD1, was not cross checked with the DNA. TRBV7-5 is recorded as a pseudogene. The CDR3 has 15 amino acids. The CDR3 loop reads CVRSLQRQTNQPQHF. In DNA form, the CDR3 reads TGTGTCAGAAGCTTACAGAGACAGACCAATCAGCCCCAGCATTTT.

The CDR3 region is CASSGQNNEQFF. The CDR3 bases are TGCGCCAGCAGTGGCCAGAACAATGAGCAGTTCTTC. J is TRBJ2-1 and V is TRBV10-1; D unclear. The germline V gene encodes CDR1 WNHNN and CDR2 SYGVQD (reference sequence). Trimming pared 4 bases from V and 5 bases from J, leaving 6 bases between. This CDR3 comprises 12 residues.

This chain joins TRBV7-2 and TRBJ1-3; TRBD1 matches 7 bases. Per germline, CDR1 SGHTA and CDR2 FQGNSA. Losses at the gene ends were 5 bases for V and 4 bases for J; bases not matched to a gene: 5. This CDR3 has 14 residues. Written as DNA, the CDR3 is TGTGCCAGCAGCAAGACAGGGCCCGGAAACACCATATATTTT. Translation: CASSKTGPGNTIYF.